One sample yielded the 22 T cell receptor beta chains listed below, sequenced in a study of early T cells in non-severe SARS-CoV-2 infection. TCRdb reprocessed the 5' RACE reads with MiXCR, giving one entry per CDR3 protein. The sample gives about 21,000 distinct CDR3 sequences, 4% of which show up once; almost 1.5% is in the top ten. What was sequenced was whole blood. These receptor sequences come from an adult who was a healthcare worker with PCR-confirmed SARS-CoV-2 infection or an uninfected control (not recorded which).

By share, this clonotype ranks as medium-sized (0.01 to 0.1%). The V and J genes are TRBV7-2 and TRBJ2-1; tentative D call: TRBD2 (5 bases). The CDR3 is 15 amino acids. Germline V lookup: CDR1 SGHTA, CDR2 FQGNSA. V was cut by 5 bases and J by 0 bases, with 11 bases left in between. CDR3 bases: TGTGCCAGCAGCCCAAGACTACTCTCCTACAATGAGCAGTTCTTC. Amino acid sequence: CASSPRLLSYNEQFF.

This clonotype was picked up many times. The genes are TRBV6-5 and TRBJ2-7; 8 bases match TRBD1. This CDR3 is built from 15 residues. The germline CDR1 and CDR2 sequences are MNHEY and SVGAGI. The junction had 5 bases not matched to a gene; V was cut back by 0 bases and J by 4 bases. Here the CDR3 reads CASSYSRQGNYEQYF. Written as DNA, the CDR3 is TGTGCCAGCAGTTACTCTAGACAGGGGAATTACGAGCAGTACTTC.

By share, this clonotype ranks as medium-sized. V and J are TRBV6-2 or TRBV6-3 and TRBJ2-7, with 9 nucleotides matching TRBD2. From germline, CDR1 is MNHEY and CDR2 SVGEGT. The J segment lost 0 bases and the V segment lost 1 base, leaving 7 bases of the junction unmatched. CDR3 length equals 17 residues. The DNA for the CDR3 is TGTGCCAGCAGTTACTTAGCGGGGGTTCCTAGCTCCTACGAGCAGTACTTC. Protein sequence: CASSYLAGVPSSYEQYF.

This clonotype was seen ten or more times. CDR3 amino acids: CASSDGTSGGNEQFF. The CDR3 nucleotides read TGTGCCAGCAGTGACGGGACTAGCGGGGGCAATGAGCAGTTCTTC. This chain uses TRBV6-4 with TRBJ2-1; 14 bases align to TRBD2. The CDR3 spans 15 residues. CDR1 is MRHNA, CDR2 SNTAGT, per germline. Trimming at V came to 2 bases and at J to 6 bases, leaving 0 bases not matched to a gene.

Regarding this clonotype: The CDR3 does not close with the conserved phenylalanine or tryptophan, likely indicating a read error. V and J are TRBV11-2 and TRBJ2-3; D remains ambiguous. Germline V gene data show CDR1 as SGHAT and CDR2 as FQNNGV. The V end was cut by 2 bases, the J end by 2 bases, with 5 bases between. This CDR3 comprises 13 residues. The CDR3 region has the DNA TGTGCCAGCAGCTTACGATCCACAGATACGCAGTATCTT. Amino acids: CASSLRSTDTQYL.

This clonotype appeared many times. The rearrangement joins TRBV7-9 to TRBJ2-2; 9 nucleotides agree with TRBD1. V was pared by 10 bases and J by 1 base, with 10 bases of the junction left unmatched. In germline, CDR1 is SEHNR, CDR2 FQNEAQ (reference sequence). CDR3 length equals 16 residues. The CDR3 DNA sequence: TGTGCCATCACGCCGGGACAGGGAGGGAACACCGGGGAGCTGTTTTTT. As protein: CAITPGQGGNTGELFF.

By share, this clonotype ranks as medium-sized. The chain employs TRBV6-2 or TRBV6-3 and TRBJ2-7; TRBD1 matches 7 bases. The CDR3 is 13 amino acids. Losses at the gene ends were 6 bases for V and 5 bases for J; bases not matched to a gene: 7. CDR1 MNHEY and CDR2 SVGEGT come from the germline V gene. CDR3 sequence: CASRKTGSHEQYF. Written as DNA, the CDR3 is TGTGCCAGCAGGAAGACAGGGTCTCACGAGCAGTACTTC.

This clonotype was recorded many times. The chain recombines TRBV29-1 with TRBJ2-7; D is undetermined. Trimming pared 7 bases from V and 3 bases from J, leaving 1 base between. CDR1 is SQVTM and CDR2 is ANQGSEA in the germline V gene. This CDR3 contains 8 residues. The CDR3 DNA follows: TGCAGCGGCTACGAGCAGTACTTC. Translated, it gives CSGYEQYF.

There are many counts of this clonotype. The CDR3 coding sequence is TGTGCCAGCAGATCCGCCCGGGACCAGCCCCAGCATTTT. Its translation: CASRSARDQPQHF. The chain recombines TRBV28 with TRBJ1-5; D perhaps matches TRBD1 (5 bases). CDR3 length equals 13 residues. V was trimmed by 6 bases and J by 7 bases, leaving 13 bases between them. CDR1 is MDHEN, CDR2 SYDVKM, per germline.

This clonotype was counted between two and nine times. J is TRBJ2-1 and V is TRBV18; 10 bases line up with TRBD2. Germline-derived CDR1 and CDR2 are KGHSH and LQKENI. This CDR3 comprises 16 residues. Trimming cost V 7 bases and J 7 bases; bases outside gene matches: 13. CDR3 nucleotides: TGTGCCAGCTTTCGTCAGCGGGGGGGCTCGGTGAATGAGCAGTTCTTC. This translates into CASFRQRGGSVNEQFF.

This clonotype was seen many times. This chain links TRBV6-6 with TRBJ1-4, with 9 bases aligning to TRBD1. The CDR3 runs to 16 residues. Trimming took 4 bases from V and 9 from J; bases not matched to a gene: 12. The germline gives CDR1 MNHNY, CDR2 SVGAGI (reference sequence). This chain's CDR3 is CASSSFSPGTGQKLFF. CDR3 sequence (DNA): TGTGCCAGCAGTTCGTTTTCCCCCGGGACAGGGCAAAAACTGTTTTTT.

This clonotype has at least ten counts. J is TRBJ1-2 and V is TRBV29-1; 9 nucleotides agree with TRBD1. Per the germline V gene, CDR1 is SQVTM and CDR2 is ANQGSEA. Trimming removed 3 bases from V and 7 bases from J; junction bases left unmatched: 9. CDR3 size: 14 residues. The CDR3 coding sequence is TGCAGCGTTGATGTTGGGACAGGGCGGCGTGGCTACACCTTC. Protein product: CSVDVGTGRRGYTF.

The V call is TRBV3-1, the J call TRBJ2-7; no reliable D call. Deletions cut 3 bases from V and 0 bases from J, with 9 bases between. The CDR3 length is 14 residues. The germline V gene has CDR1 LGHDT and CDR2 YNNKEL (reference sequence). CDR3 DNA: TGTGCCAGCAGCCAGGACGGAGTCTCCTACGAGCAGTACTTC. Its protein is CASSQDGVSYEQYF.

This clonotype was detected ten times or more. CDR3 amino acids: CASSQLTGTYNEQFF. The CDR3 DNA follows: TGCGCCAGCAGCCAACTCACCGGGACTTACAATGAGCAGTTCTTC. The V and J genes are TRBV4-1 and TRBJ2-1, with a tentative D call TRBD2 (6 bases). Trimming shortened V by 2 bases and J by 4 bases, and 12 bases separated the two germline ends. The CDR3 is 15 amino acids. Germline assignment: CDR1 MGHRA and CDR2 YSYEKL.

This clonotype was picked up many times. J is TRBJ2-3 and V is TRBV20-1, with TRBD2 matching over 12 bases. Germline V gene sequence: CDR1 DFQATT, CDR2 SNEGSKA (reference sequence). The CDR3 is 16 residues long. V was clipped by 3 bases and J by 0 bases; unmatched bases: 4. CDR3 in amino acids: CSARVLAGGSTDTQYF. The DNA for the CDR3 is TGCAGTGCTAGGGTTCTAGCGGGGGGGAGCACAGATACGCAGTATTTT.

This clonotype was seen more than once but under ten times. V and J are TRBV21-1 and TRBJ2-7; the tabulated D call, TRBD1, remains unverified against the DNA. TRBV21-1 represents a pseudogene. The CDR3 is made up of 15 amino acids. The CDR3 reads CASSKFRDRAFEQYF. In DNA, the CDR3 is TGTGCCAGCAGCAAATTTCGGGACAGGGCCTTCGAGCAGTACTTC.

The chain couples TRBV20-1 to TRBJ2-7; TRBD1 agrees at 11 bases. This CDR3 spans 14 amino acids. Germline trimming cut 6 bases from V and 3 bases from J; bases unmatched to any gene: 7. The germline CDR1 and CDR2 sequences are DFQATT and SNEGSKA (reference sequence). This chain's CDR3 is CSALGGTGGYEQYF. The CDR3 DNA sequence: TGCAGTGCCCTTGGGGGGACAGGGGGCTACGAGCAGTACTTC.

This clonotype was seen many times. This chain joins TRBV12-3 or TRBV12-4 and TRBJ2-3; 8 nucleotides agree with TRBD2. V lost 1 base, J lost 9 bases, and 6 bases stayed unmatched. The CDR3 has 14 residues. In DNA form, the CDR3 reads TGTGCCAGCAGTTTAGGATCGCGGGGGGACACGCAGTATTTT. It codes for CASSLGSRGDTQYF.

There are many counts of this clonotype. J is TRBJ1-4 and V is TRBV30; tentatively, D is TRBD1 (6 bases). CDR1 and CDR2 from the germline V gene are GTSNPN and SVGIG (reference sequence). The CDR3 is 13 residues long. V lost 1 base and J lost 10, with 13 bases in between. Written as DNA, the CDR3 is TGTGCCTGGAGTGGTCTCCAGGGGAGAAAACTGTTTTTT. Translating it yields CAWSGLQGRKLFF.

This clonotype was found many times. The chain couples TRBV10-1 to TRBJ1-1; tentatively, D is TRBD1 (6 bases). Germline V lookup: CDR1 WNHNN, CDR2 SYGVQD (reference sequence). V lost 8 bases and J lost 10, with 29 bases in between. There are 16 residues in the CDR3. The CDR3, as DNA: TGCGCCAGCTCCCCCGCGGACAGTCCATCCAACCGGGTAGCTTTCTTT. It translates to CASSPADSPSNRVAFF.

This clonotype was found many times. This sequence joins TRBV19 and TRBJ2-3; 7 bases are shared with TRBD1. The germline V gene encodes CDR1 LNHDA and CDR2 SQIVND (reference sequence). The CDR3 sequence is 17 residues long. V trimming: 3 bases; J trimming: 6 bases; junction bases outside the gene matches: 15. The CDR3: CASSISRGQQVSDTQYF. The CDR3 bases are TGTGCCAGTAGTATCTCGAGGGGGCAACAAGTATCGGATACGCAGTATTTT.

V usage is TRBV12-3 or TRBV12-4 and J usage is TRBJ2-3; 8 bases match TRBD1. After removal of 6 bases from V and 9 bases from J, the junction contained 8 bases not matched to a gene. CDR3 length: 13 residues. The CDR3 sequence: CASRSGTGTTQYF. The CDR3 nucleotides read TGTGCCAGCAGATCCGGGACAGGCACGACGCAGTATTTT.